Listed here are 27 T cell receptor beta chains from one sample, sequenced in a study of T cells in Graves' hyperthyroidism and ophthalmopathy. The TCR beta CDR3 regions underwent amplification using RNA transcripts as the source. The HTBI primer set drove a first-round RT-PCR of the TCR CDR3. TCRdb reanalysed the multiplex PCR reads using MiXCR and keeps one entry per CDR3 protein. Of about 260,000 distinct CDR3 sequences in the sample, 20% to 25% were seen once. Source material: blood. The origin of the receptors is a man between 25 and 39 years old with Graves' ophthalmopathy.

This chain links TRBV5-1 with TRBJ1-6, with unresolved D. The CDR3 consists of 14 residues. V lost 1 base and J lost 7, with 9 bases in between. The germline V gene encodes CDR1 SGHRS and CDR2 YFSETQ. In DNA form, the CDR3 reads TGCGCCAGCAGCTTGCGGGAGAAGAATTCACCCCTCCACTTT. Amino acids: CASSLREKNSPLHF.

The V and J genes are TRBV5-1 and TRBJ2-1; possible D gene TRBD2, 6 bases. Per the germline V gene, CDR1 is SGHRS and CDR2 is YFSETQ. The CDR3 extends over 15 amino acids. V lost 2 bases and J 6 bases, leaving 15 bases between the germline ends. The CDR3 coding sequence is TGCGCCAGCAGCTTTAGCGGAAGAGGAGCCAATGAGCAGTTCTTC. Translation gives CASSFSGRGANEQFF.

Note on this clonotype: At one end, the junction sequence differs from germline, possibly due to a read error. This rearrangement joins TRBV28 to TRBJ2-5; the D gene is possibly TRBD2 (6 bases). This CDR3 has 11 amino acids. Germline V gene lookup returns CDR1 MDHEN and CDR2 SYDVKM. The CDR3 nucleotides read TGTGCCAGCCGCGGCGGGGAGACCCAGCACTTC. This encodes CASRGGETQHF.

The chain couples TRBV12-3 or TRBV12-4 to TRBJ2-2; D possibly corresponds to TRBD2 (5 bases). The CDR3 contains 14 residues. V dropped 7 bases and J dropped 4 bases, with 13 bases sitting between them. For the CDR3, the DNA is TGTGCCAGCACCGGCAGCGGAGGCACCGGGGAGCTGTTTTTT. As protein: CASTGSGGTGELFF.

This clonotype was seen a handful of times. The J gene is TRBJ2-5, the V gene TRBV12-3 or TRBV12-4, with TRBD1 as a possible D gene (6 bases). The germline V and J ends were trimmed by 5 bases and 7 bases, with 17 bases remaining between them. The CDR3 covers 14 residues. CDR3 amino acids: CASSEQGTHGTQYF. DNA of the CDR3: TGTGCCAGCAGTGAACAGGGTACCCACGGGACCCAGTACTTC.

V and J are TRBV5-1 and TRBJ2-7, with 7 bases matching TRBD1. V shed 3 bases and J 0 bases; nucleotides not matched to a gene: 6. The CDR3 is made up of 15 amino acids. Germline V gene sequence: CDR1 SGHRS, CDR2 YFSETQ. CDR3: CASSSTGESSYEQYF. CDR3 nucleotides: TGCGCCAGCAGCTCAACAGGGGAGAGCTCCTACGAGCAGTACTTC.

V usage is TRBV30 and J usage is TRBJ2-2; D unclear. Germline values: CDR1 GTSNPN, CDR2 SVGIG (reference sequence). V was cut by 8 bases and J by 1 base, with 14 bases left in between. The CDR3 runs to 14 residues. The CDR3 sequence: CARAAGLNTGELFF. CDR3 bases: TGTGCCCGCGCGGCAGGCCTGAACACCGGGGAGCTGTTTTTT.

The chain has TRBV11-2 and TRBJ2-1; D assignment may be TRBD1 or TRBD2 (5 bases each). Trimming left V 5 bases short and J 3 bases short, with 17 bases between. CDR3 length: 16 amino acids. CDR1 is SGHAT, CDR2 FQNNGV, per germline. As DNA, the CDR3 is TGTGCCAGCAGCCGACACGCTCGAGGGGTCTACAATGAGCAGTTCTTC. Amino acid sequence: CASSRHARGVYNEQFF.

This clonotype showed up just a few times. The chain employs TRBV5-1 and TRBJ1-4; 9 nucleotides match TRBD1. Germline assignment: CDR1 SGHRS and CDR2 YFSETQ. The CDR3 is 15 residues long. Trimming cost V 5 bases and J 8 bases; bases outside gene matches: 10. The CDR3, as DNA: TGCGCCAGCAGGTTCGGGACAGGGATTAGAGAAAAACTGTTTTTT. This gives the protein CASRFGTGIREKLFF.

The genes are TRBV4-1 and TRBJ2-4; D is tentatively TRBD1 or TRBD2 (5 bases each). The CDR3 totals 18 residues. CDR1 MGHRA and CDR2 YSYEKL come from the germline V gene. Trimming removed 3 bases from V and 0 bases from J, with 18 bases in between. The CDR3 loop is CASSQAPGQGLAKNIQYF. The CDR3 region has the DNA TGCGCCAGCAGCCAGGCCCCCGGACAAGGACTAGCCAAAAACATTCAGTACTTC.

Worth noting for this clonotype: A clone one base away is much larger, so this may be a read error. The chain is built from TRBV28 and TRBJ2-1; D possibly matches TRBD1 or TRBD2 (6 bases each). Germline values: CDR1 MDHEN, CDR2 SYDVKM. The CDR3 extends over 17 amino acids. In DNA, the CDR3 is TGTACCAGCAACGGAAACAGGGTTAGCGGCGGCTACAATGAGCAGTTCTTC. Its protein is CTSNGNRVSGGYNEQFF. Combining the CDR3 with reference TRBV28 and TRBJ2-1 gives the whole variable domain DVKVTQSSRYLVKRTGEKVFLECVQDMDHENMFWYRQDPGLGLRLIYFSYDVKMKEKGDIPEGYSVSREKKERFSLILESASTNQTSMYLCTSNGNRVSGGYNEQFFGPGTRLTVL.

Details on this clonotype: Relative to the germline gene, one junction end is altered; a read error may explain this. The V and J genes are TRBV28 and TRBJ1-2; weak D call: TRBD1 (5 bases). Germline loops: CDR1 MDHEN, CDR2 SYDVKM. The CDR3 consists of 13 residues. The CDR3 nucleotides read TGTGCCAGCAGCCCACCCCGGGGGTATGGCCACACCTTC. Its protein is CASSPPRGYGHTF.

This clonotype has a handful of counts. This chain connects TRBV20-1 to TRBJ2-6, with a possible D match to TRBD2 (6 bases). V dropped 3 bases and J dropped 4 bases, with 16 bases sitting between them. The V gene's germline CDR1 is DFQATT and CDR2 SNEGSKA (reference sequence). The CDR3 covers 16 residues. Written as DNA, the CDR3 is TGCAGTGCTAGGGATCCGGCCGGGGGAGGGGCCAACGTCCTGACTTTC. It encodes CSARDPAGGGANVLTF.

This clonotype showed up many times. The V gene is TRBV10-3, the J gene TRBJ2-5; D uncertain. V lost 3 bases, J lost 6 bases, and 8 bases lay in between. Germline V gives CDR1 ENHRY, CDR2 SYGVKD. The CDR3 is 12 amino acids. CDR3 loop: CAISEPLKTQYF. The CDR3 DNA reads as TGTGCCATCAGTGAACCCTTGAAGACCCAGTACTTC.

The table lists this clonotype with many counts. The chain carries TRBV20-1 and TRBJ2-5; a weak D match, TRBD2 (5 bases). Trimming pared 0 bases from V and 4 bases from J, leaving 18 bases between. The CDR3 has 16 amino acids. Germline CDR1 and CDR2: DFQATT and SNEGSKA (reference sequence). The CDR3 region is CSARDHEGVRAETQYF. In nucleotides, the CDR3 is TGCAGTGCTAGAGATCATGAGGGAGTCAGAGCAGAGACCCAGTACTTC.

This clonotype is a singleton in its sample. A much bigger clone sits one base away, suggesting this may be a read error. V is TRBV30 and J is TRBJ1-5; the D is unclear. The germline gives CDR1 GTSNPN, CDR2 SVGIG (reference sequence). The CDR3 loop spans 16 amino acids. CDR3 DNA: TGTGCCTGGAGTGACCAGTCTGAGTGGCGCAATCAGCCCCAGCGTTTT. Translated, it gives CAWSDQSEWRNQPQRF. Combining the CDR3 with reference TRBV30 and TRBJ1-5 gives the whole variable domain SQTIHQWPATLVQPVGSPLSLECTVEGTSNPNLYWYRQAAGRGLQLLFYSVGIGQISSEVPQNLSASRPQDRQFILSSKKLLLSDSGFYLCAWSDQSEWRNQPQRFGDGTRLSIL.

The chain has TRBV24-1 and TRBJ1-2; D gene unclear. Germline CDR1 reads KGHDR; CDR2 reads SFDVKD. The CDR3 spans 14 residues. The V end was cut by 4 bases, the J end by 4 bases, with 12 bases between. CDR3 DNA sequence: TGTGCCACCAGTGACCAAATGACGTCCTATGGCTACACCTTC. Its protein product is CATSDQMTSYGYTF.

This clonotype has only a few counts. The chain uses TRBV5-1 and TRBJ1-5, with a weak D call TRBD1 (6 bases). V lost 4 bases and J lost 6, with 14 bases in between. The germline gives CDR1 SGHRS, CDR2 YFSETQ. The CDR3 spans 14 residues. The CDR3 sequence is CASSPEGGPQPQHF. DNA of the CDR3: TGCGCCAGCAGCCCTGAGGGGGGGCCTCAGCCCCAGCATTTT.

CDR3: CASNGRGSSYNEQFF. The CDR3 coding sequence is TGTGCCAGCAACGGGAGGGGTAGCTCCTACAATGAGCAGTTCTTC. This chain joins TRBV7-2 and TRBJ2-1; 8 nucleotides match TRBD2. CDR3 size: 15 residues. The V gene end was trimmed by 7 bases and the J gene end by 0 bases; junction bases not matched to a gene: 5. CDR1 and CDR2 (germline): SGHTA, FQGNSA.

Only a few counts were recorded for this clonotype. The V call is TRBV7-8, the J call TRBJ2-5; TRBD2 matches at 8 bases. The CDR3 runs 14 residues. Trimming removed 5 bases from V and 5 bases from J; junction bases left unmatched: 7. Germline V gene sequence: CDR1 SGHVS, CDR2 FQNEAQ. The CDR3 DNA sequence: TGTGCCAGCAGCGGCGGGACTAGTGGGGAGACCCAGTACTTC. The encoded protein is CASSGGTSGETQYF.

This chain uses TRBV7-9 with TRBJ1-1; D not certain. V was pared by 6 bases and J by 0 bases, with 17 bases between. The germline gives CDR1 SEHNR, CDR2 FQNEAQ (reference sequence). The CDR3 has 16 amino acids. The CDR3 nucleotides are TGTGCCAGCAGACCCGGGTTGGGTCAGGTGAACACTGAAGCTTTCTTT. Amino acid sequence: CASRPGLGQVNTEAFF.

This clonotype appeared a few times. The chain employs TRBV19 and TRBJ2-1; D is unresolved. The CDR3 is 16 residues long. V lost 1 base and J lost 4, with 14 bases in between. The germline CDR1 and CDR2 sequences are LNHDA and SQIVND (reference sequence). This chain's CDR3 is CASSIADQIGYNEQFF. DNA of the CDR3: TGTGCCAGTAGTATAGCGGACCAAATTGGGTACAATGAGCAGTTCTTC.

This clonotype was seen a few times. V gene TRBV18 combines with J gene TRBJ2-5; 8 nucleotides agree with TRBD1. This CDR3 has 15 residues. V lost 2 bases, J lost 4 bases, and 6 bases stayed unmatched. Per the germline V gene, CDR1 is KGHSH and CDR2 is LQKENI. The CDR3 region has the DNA TGTGCCAGCTCACCAGGGACAGGAAAGCGAGAGACCCAGTACTTC. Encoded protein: CASSPGTGKRETQYF.

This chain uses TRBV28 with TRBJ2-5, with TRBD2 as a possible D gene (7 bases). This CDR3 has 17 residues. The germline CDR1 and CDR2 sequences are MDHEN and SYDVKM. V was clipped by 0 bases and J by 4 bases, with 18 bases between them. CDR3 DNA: TGTGCCAGCAGTTTATGGGACCTAAAACGGGGGGCAGAGACCCAGTACTTC. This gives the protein CASSLWDLKRGAETQYF.

The CDR3 DNA reads as TGTGCCAGCAGGCGAAGCGGGAGCCAGAACACCGGGGAGCTGTTTTTT. Amino acids: CASRRSGSQNTGELFF. The chain joins TRBV9 to TRBJ2-2; the match to TRBD2 covers 8 bases. The CDR3 spans 16 residues. CDR1 is SGDLS and CDR2 is YYNGEE in the germline V gene. After removal of 5 bases from V and 1 base from J, the junction contained 7 bases not matched to a gene.

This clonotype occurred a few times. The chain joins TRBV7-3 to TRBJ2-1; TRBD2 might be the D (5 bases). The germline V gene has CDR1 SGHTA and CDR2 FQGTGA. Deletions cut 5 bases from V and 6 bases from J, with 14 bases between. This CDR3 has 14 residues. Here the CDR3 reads CASSSQLGPNEQFF. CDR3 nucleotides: TGTGCCAGCAGCAGTCAACTAGGGCCCAATGAGCAGTTCTTC.

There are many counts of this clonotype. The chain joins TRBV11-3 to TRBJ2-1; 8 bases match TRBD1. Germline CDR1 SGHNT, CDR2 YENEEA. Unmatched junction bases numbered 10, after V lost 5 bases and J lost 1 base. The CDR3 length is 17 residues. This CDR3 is CASSARSGTGSYNEQFF. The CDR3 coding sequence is TGTGCCAGCAGCGCACGATCCGGGACAGGTTCCTACAATGAGCAGTTCTTC. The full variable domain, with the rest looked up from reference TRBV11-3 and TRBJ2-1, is EAGVVQSPRYKIIEKKQPVAFWCNPISGHNTLYWYLQNLGQGPELLIRYENEEAVDDSQLPKDRFSAERLKGVDSTLKIQPAELGDSAVYLCASSARSGTGSYNEQFFGPGTRLTVL.